The sequence of this T cell receptor (beta chain) was determined in a study of blood T cell repertoires in COVID-19. In the study overall: Researchers got acute and convalescent COVID-19 samples from the United States, Italy and Spain. The cDNA or gDNA used as material had been derived from T cells, B-cell-depleted T cells, or PBMCs.

Original processing methods: Nucleated cell counts were estimated from reference gene primer amplification. Measured with immunoSEQ multiplex PCR; TCRdb has only the in-frame clones, and not every one. V and J calls plus clone size are reproduced from that table; the DNA served to infer D and trimming. The sample includes about 190,000 clones, under 85% of them seen just once. Source material: peripheral blood. The receptor was derived from a man aged 55 to 70 with active or convalescent COVID-19.

Here the CDR3 DNA reads TGTGCCAGCAGTTTCAGCGGGAGAGGTGAGCAGTTCTTC. Residues: CASSFSGRGEQFF. The V gene is TRBV27, the J gene TRBJ2-1, with 8 bases lining up with TRBD2. V dropped 3 bases and J dropped 9; count of bases not matched to a gene: 4. The CDR3 totals 13 residues. CDR1 and CDR2 from the germline V gene are MNHEY and SMNVEV (reference sequence).